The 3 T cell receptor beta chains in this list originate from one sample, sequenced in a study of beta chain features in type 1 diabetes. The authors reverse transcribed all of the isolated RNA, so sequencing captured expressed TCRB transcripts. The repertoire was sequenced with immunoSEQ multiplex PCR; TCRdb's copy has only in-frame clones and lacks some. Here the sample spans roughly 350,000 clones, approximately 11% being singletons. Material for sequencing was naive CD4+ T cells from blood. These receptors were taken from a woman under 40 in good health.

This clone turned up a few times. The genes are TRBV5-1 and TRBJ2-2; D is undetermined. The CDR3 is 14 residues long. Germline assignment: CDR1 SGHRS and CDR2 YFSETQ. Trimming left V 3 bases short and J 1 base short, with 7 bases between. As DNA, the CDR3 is TGCGCCAGCAGCTCTAACCTGAACACCGGGGAGCTGTTTTTT. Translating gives CASSSNLNTGELFF. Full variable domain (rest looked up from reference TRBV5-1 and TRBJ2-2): KAGVTQTPRYLIKTRGQQVTLSCSPISGHRSVSWYQQTPGQGLQFLFEYFSETQRNKGNFPGRFSGRQFSNSRSEMNVSTLELGDSALYLCASSSNLNTGELFFGEGSRLTVL.

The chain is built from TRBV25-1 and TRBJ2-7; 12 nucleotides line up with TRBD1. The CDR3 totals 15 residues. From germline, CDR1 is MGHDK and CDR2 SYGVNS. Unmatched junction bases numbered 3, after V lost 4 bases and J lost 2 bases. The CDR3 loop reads CASSVGTGGPYEQYF. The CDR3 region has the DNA TGTGCCAGCAGTGTGGGGACAGGGGGCCCCTACGAGCAGTACTTC.

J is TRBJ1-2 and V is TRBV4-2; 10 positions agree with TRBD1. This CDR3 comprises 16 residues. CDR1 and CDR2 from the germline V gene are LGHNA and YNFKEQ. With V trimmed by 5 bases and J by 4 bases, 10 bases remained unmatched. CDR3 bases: TGTGCCAGCAGCAATTTAGGACAGGGGGATCCCTATGGCTACACCTTC. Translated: CASSNLGQGDPYGYTF.